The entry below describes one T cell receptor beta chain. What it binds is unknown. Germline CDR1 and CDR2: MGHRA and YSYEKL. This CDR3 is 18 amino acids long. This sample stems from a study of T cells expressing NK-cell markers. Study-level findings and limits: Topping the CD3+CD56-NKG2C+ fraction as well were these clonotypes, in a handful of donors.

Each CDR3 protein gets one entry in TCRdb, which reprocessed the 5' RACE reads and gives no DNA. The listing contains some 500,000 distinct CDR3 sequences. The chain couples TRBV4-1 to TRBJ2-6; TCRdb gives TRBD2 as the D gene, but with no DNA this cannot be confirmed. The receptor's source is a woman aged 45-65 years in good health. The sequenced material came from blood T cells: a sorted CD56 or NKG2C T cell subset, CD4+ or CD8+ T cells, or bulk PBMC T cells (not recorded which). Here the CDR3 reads CASSHGLAGAGGANVLTF.